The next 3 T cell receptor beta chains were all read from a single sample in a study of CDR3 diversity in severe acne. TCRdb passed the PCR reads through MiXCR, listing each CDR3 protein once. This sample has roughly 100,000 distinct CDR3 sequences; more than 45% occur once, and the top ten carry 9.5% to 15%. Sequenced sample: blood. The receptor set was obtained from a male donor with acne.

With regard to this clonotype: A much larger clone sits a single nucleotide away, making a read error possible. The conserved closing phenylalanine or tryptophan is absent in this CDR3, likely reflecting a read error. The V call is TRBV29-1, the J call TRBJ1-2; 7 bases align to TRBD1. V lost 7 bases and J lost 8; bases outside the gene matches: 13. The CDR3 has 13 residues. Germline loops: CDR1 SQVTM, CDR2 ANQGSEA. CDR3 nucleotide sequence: TGCAGCGCCGATACAGGGGCGTCTTGGGGCTACACCCTC. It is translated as CSADTGASWGYTL.

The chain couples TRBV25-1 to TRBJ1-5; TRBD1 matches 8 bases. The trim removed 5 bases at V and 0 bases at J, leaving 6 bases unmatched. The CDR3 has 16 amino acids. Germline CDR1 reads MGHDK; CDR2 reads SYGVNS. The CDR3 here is CASSFTGGYSNQPQHF. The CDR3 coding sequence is TGTGCCAGCAGTTTTACAGGGGGTTATAGCAATCAGCCCCAGCATTTT. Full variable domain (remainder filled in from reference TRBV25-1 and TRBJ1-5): EADIYQTPRYLVIGTGKKITLECSQTMGHDKMYWYQQDPGMELHLIHYSYGVNSTEKGDLSSESTVSRIRTEHFPLTLESARPSHTSQYLCASSFTGGYSNQPQHFGDGTRLSIL.

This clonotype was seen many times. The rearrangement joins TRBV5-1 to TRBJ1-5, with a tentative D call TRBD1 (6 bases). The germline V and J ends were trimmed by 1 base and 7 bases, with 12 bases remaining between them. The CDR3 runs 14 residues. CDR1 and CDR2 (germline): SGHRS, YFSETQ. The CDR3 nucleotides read TGCGCCAGCAGCTTGTTCGCAGGGGACCAGCCCCAGCATTTT. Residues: CASSLFAGDQPQHF.